Listed below are T cell receptor beta chains from one sample, sequenced in a study of CD8+ T cells in alopecia areata. This table comes from immunoSEQ multiplex PCR, and its TCRdb copy is limited to in-frame clones, with some not included. The profile covers over 85,000 clones, with around 60% appearing a single time and 15% to 17% taken by the ten largest. Specimen: CD8+ T cells sorted from blood, collected at week 4, from a patient treated with tofacitinib. Receptors were obtained from a human donor with alopecia areata. Each CDR3 is given with its conserved first and last residue. Each record gives: D gene, V gene, J gene, clone size, CDR3 protein, CDR3 DNA. D genes are given only for firm matches. Only some rows state a clone size, as once, few, many or a class for expanded clones.

>-|TRBV7-2|TRBJ2-7|-
CASSSSGPVRDEQYF
TGTGCCAGCAGCTCATCTGGGCCAGTTAGGGACGAGCAGTACTTC
>TRBD2|TRBV7-9|TRBJ2-3|-
CASSGGTTLDTQYF
TGTGCCAGCAGCGGAGGGACTACCCTGGATACGCAGTATTTT
>TRBD2|TRBV7-9|TRBJ2-1|-
CASSLVSGGGSTYNEQFF
TGTGCCAGCAGCTTAGTCTCGGGTGGCGGGAGTACCTACAATGAGCAGTTCTTC
>-|TRBV27|TRBJ2-5|-
CASSFGYKTAQYF
TGTGCCAGCAGTTTCGGATATAAGACGGCCCAGTACTTC
>-|TRBV6-5|TRBJ2-3|few
CASSYSGLRGTDTQYF
TGTGCCAGCAGTTACTCGGGCCTTCGCGGGACAGATACGCAGTATTTT
>-|TRBV5-1|TRBJ2-7|-
CASSLWGGGGYEQYF
TGCGCCAGCAGCTTATGGGGGGGCGGCGGCTACGAGCAGTACTTC
>-|TRBV28|TRBJ2-7|once
CASSTQTYEQYF
TGTGCCAGCAGTACCCAGACTTACGAGCAGTACTTC
>-|TRBV29-1|TRBJ1-2|-
CSVDEAGDGYTF
TGCAGCGTTGATGAGGCAGGGGATGGCTACACCTTC
>-|TRBV27|TRBJ1-2|-
CASSLGRAGYYTF
TGTGCCAGCAGTTTAGGCAGGGCAGGATACTACACCTTC
>TRBD1|TRBV27|TRBJ2-7|-
CASSSRGGRLWYEQYF
TGTGCCAGCAGTTCGAGAGGGGGCAGGTTGTGGTACGAGCAGTACTTC
>TRBD1|TRBV5-1|TRBJ1-6|once
CASSQVDRSNSPLHF
TGCGCCAGCAGCCAAGTGGACAGGAGCAATTCACCCCTCCACTTT
>TRBD2|TRBV7-3|TRBJ2-1|-
CASSRLAGGTLNEQFF
TGTGCCAGCAGCCGGCTAGCGGGAGGAACACTCAATGAGCAGTTCTTC
>-|TRBV14|TRBJ2-1|-
CASSQLTWGGEQFF
TGTGCCAGCAGCCAATTGACTTGGGGCGGTGAGCAGTTCTTC
>-|TRBV30|TRBJ2-7|-
CAWRGQEGYEQYF
TGTGCCTGGAGAGGCCAGGAGGGCTACGAGCAGTACTTC
>TRBD1|TRBV27|TRBJ2-7|few
CASSSGGSYEQYF
TGTGCCAGCAGTTCAGGGGGCTCCTACGAGCAGTACTTC
>TRBD2|TRBV19|TRBJ2-1|-
CASSTGGGNLYNEQFF
TGTGCCAGTAGTACTGGCGGGGGGAACCTCTACAATGAGCAGTTCTTC
>TRBD2|TRBV6-5|TRBJ2-1|once
CASSYSGIGYNEQFF
TGTGCCAGCAGTTATAGCGGGATTGGGTACAATGAGCAGTTCTTC
>TRBD2|TRBV18|TRBJ2-3|-
CASSPPSTSGSSDTQYF
TGTGCCAGCTCACCACCGTCGACTAGCGGGAGTTCAGATACGCAGTATTTT
>TRBD1|TRBV5-1|TRBJ2-7|few
CASSLDRVFYEQYF
TGCGCCAGCAGCCTGGACAGGGTGTTCTACGAGCAGTACTTC
>TRBD2|TRBV27|TRBJ2-3|-
CASSLTSGSTDTQYF
TGTGCCAGCAGTTTAACTAGCGGGAGCACAGATACGCAGTATTTT
>TRBD1|TRBV13|TRBJ2-1|-
CASSLSDRGRPYEQFF
TGTGCCAGCAGCTTATCGGACAGGGGGCGCCCCTATGAGCAGTTCTTC
>-|TRBV4-3|TRBJ1-2|-
CASSQYRDYGYTF
TGCGCCAGCAGCCAATATAGGGACTATGGCTACACCTTC
>-|TRBV29-1|TRBJ2-7|-
CSAEGRGPYSYEQYF
TGCAGCGCTGAGGGAAGAGGACCTTACTCCTACGAGCAGTACTTC
>TRBD1|TRBV14|TRBJ2-7|-
CASSLTDRGYYEQYF
TGTGCCAGCAGCCTCACAGACAGGGGGTACTACGAGCAGTACTTC
>TRBD1|TRBV19|TRBJ1-3|-
CASSWTGGGNTIYF
TGTGCCAGTAGTTGGACAGGGGGCGGAAACACCATATATTTT
>-|TRBV5-6|TRBJ2-3|-
CASSLNSDTQYF
TGTGCCAGCAGCTTGAATTCAGATACGCAGTATTTT
>TRBD1|TRBV6-1|TRBJ1-3|few
CASSELDRDEVHSGNTIYF
TGTGCCAGCAGTGAATTAGACAGGGATGAAGTGCACTCTGGAAACACCATATATTTT
>TRBD2|TRBV9|TRBJ2-5|-
CASSVGLAGVQETQYF
TGTGCCAGCAGCGTAGGACTAGCGGGGGTCCAAGAGACCCAGTACTTC
>-|TRBV15|TRBJ2-1|-
CATSLGVRHNEQFF
TGTGCCACCAGCTTGGGCGTCAGACACAATGAGCAGTTCTTC
>TRBD2|TRBV4-2|TRBJ2-5|-
CASSPTFSGVQETQYF
TGTGCCAGCAGCCCAACTTTTAGCGGGGTCCAAGAGACCCAGTACTTC
>-|TRBV7-9|TRBJ2-6|few
CASRGVNSGANVLTF
TGTGCCAGCAGGGGAGTGAATTCTGGGGCCAACGTCCTGACTTTC
>TRBD2|TRBV4-3|TRBJ2-3|-
CASSQDLSGGVSDTQYF
TGCGCCAGCAGCCAAGATCTTAGCGGGGGGGTGTCAGATACGCAGTATTTT
>-|TRBV28|TRBJ2-7|-
CASSSRHRTEQYF
TGTGCCAGCAGTTCCCGCCACCGGACGGAGCAGTACTTC
>TRBD1|TRBV19|TRBJ2-7|few
CASSPGQQNEQYF
TGTGCCAGTAGCCCGGGACAGCAAAACGAGCAGTACTTC
>-|TRBV23-1|TRBJ2-1|-
CASSQRYEQFF
TGCGCCAGCAGTCAACGGTATGAGCAGTTCTTC
>TRBD1|TRBV4-3|TRBJ1-2|-
CASSQDTGGAYGYTF
TGCGCCAGCAGCCAAGATACAGGGGGTGCCTATGGCTACACCTTC
>TRBD1|TRBV5-8|TRBJ2-7|few
CASSYRWDRGRSSYEQYF
TGTGCCAGCAGCTATAGGTGGGACAGGGGGCGCAGCTCCTACGAGCAGTACTTC
>-|TRBV5-6|TRBJ1-5|few
CASSLARAGNQPQHF
TGTGCCAGCAGCTTGGCCAGGGCGGGCAATCAGCCCCAGCATTTT
>TRBD1|TRBV11-2|TRBJ1-1|-
CASSFWTGTEAFF
TGTGCCAGCAGCTTTTGGACAGGGACCGAAGCTTTCTTT
>-|TRBV25-1|TRBJ2-5|-
CATKSTAEQETQYF
TGTGCCACCAAATCCACCGCGGAGCAAGAGACCCAGTACTTC
>-|TRBV5-6|TRBJ1-1|-
CASSWGVANTEAFF
TGTGCCAGCAGCTGGGGCGTCGCGAACACTGAAGCTTTCTTT
>TRBD1|TRBV7-3|TRBJ2-1|-
CASSPGGRDRGNEQFF
TGTGCCAGCAGTCCCGGAGGGCGGGACAGGGGCAATGAGCAGTTCTTC
>TRBD2|TRBV13|TRBJ2-5|-
CASSLSGGQETQYF
TGTGCCAGCAGCTTGTCGGGGGGGCAAGAGACCCAGTACTTC
>TRBD1|TRBV29-1|TRBJ2-5|few
CSVVDRVGETQYF
TGCAGCGTTGTGGACAGGGTGGGAGAGACCCAGTACTTC
>-|TRBV29-1|TRBJ1-3|-
CSVVLSSGNTIYF
TGCAGCGTTGTCCTATCCTCTGGAAACACCATATATTTT
>TRBD2|TRBV9|TRBJ2-2|once
CASSPHHLRGANTGELFF
TGTGCCAGCAGCCCTCACCATCTACGGGGGGCGAACACCGGGGAGCTGTTTTTT
>-|TRBV5-6|TRBJ2-7|-
CASSLYKASTSYEQYF
TGTGCCAGCAGCTTGTATAAGGCATCCACCTCCTACGAGCAGTACTTC
>-|TRBV20-1|TRBJ2-7|-
CSAKDTYEQYF
TGCAGTGCTAAGGACACTTACGAGCAGTACTTC